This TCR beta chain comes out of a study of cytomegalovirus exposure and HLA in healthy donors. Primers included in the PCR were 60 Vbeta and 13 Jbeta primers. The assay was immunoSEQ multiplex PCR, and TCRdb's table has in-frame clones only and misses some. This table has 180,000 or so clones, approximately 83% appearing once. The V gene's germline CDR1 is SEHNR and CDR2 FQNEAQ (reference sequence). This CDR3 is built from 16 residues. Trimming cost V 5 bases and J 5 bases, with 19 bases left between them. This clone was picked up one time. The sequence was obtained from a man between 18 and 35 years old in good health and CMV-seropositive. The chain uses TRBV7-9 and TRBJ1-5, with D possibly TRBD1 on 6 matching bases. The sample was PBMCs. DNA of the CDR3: TGTGCCAGCAGCGCAAGGACAGCCAACGTGGATCAGCCCCAGCATTTT. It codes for CASSARTANVDQPQHF. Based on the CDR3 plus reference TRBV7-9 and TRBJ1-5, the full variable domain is DTGVSQNPRHKITKRGQNVTFRCDPISEHNRLYWYRQTLGQGPEFLTYFQNEAQLEKSRLLSDRFSAERPKGSFSTLEIQRTEQGDSAMYLCASSARTANVDQPQHFGDGTRLSIL.